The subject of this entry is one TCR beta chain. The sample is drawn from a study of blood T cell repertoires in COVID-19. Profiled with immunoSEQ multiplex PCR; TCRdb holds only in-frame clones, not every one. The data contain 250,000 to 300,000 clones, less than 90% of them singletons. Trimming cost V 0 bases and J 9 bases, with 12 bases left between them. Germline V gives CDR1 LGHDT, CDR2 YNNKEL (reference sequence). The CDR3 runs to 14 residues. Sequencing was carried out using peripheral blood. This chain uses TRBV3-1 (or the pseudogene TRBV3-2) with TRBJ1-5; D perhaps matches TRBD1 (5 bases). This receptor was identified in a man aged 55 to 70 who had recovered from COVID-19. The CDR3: CASSQDAGVRPQHF. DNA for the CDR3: TGTGCCAGCAGCCAAGATGCGGGGGTTCGGCCCCAGCATTTT.